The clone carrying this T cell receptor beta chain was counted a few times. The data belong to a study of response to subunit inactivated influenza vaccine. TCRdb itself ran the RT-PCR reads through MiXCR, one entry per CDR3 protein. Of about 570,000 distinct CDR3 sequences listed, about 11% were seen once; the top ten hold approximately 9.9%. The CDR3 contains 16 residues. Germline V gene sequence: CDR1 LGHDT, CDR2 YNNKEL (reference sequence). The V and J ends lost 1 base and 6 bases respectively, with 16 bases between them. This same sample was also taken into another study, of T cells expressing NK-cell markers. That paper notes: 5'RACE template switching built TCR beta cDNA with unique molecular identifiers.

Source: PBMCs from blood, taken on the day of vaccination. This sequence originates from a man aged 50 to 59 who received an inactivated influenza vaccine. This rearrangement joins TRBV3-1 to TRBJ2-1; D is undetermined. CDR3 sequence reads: CASSQGWASYSNEQFF. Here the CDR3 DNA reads TGTGCCAGCAGCCAAGGGTGGGCTAGTTACTCCAATGAGCAGTTCTTC.